This TCR beta chain originates from a study of cytotoxic CD8 clonotypes in ibrutinib-treated CLL. In its sample, this clone was seen a few times. Only in-frame clones appear in the TCRdb table, and some are missing; sequencing was by immunoSEQ multiplex PCR. The sample yields 200,000 to 250,000 clones, under 75% seen once. The CDR3 contains 12 residues. In germline, CDR1 is SNHLY, CDR2 FYNNEI. Trimming pared 2 bases from V and 3 bases from J, leaving 5 bases between. This TCR was sampled from a human donor with chronic lymphocytic leukemia. The sequences come from PBMCs, collected after 24 months of ibrutinib treatment. The chain couples TRBV2 to TRBJ2-7; no definite D call. CDR3 protein: CASSELVYEQYF. CDR3 sequence (DNA): TGTGCCAGCAGTGAATTGGTCTACGAGCAGTACTTC.